These 32 T cell receptor beta chains were sequenced from one sample in a study of T cell responses to AZD1222 COVID-19 vaccine. Produced via immunoSEQ multiplex PCR; TCRdb's table is partial and in-frame only. The repertoire holds roughly 150,000 clones, with 92% as singletons. The sample consisted of peripheral blood, taken on day 0 of AZD1222 vaccination. These receptors all stem from an adult in good health.

In this sample, this clone turned up once. This chain uses TRBV18 with TRBJ1-5; no definite D call. The germline V gene encodes CDR1 KGHSH and CDR2 LQKENI. This CDR3 has 14 residues. V shed 6 bases and J shed 3 bases, with 12 bases lying between them. Here the CDR3 reads CASSPRQDNQPQHF. CDR3 coding DNA: TGTGCCAGCTCCCCGAGGCAGGACAATCAGCCCCAGCATTTT.

J is TRBJ1-3 and V is TRBV10-1; TRBD1 might be the D (6 bases). The V gene's germline CDR1 is WNHNN and CDR2 SYGVQD (reference sequence). The CDR3 length is 15 residues. Trimming removed 6 bases from V and 2 bases from J, with 14 bases in between. DNA of the CDR3: TGCGCCAGCAGACCGTCCGGGGGGCCTGGAAACACCATATATTTT. It translates to CASRPSGGPGNTIYF.

This clone was picked up one time. This chain connects TRBV28 to TRBJ2-7; 8 positions agree with TRBD1. The CDR3 extends over 13 amino acids. The V segment lost 5 bases and the J segment 4 bases; nucleotides outside the gene matches: 4. Germline CDR1 is MDHEN and CDR2 is SYDVKM. The CDR3 DNA sequence: TGTGCCAGCAGTGGGGACAGGCCTTACGAGCAGTACTTC. It is translated as CASSGDRPYEQYF.

J is TRBJ2-5 and V is TRBV6-2 or TRBV6-3; D is unresolved. Germline CDR1 reads MNHEY; CDR2 reads SVGEGT. Trimming removed 5 bases at V and 2 bases at J, with 12 bases between. The CDR3 covers 14 residues. CDR3 protein: CASSGWAGQETQYF. DNA of the CDR3: TGTGCCAGCAGTGGATGGGCAGGTCAAGAGACCCAGTACTTC.

This clone was recorded once. Within the sample, other DNA sequences also encode this same CDR3. The chain recombines TRBV6-5 with TRBJ1-1; 7 positions agree with TRBD1. The V segment lost 6 bases and the J segment 3 bases; nucleotides outside the gene matches: 1. The germline V gene has CDR1 MNHEY and CDR2 SVGAGI. The CDR3 spans 12 residues. CDR3 DNA sequence: TGTGCCAGCAGGGACAGGTACACTGAAGCTTTCTTT. Translation: CASRDRYTEAFF.

V and J are TRBV19 and TRBJ2-6; weak D call: TRBD2 (6 bases). The CDR3 is 14 amino acids. Looked up from germline, CDR1 is LNHDA and CDR2 is SQIVND (reference sequence). Trimming pared 11 bases from V and 0 bases from J, leaving 11 bases between. The CDR3 DNA is TGTGCCTCGGGAGCTTCCTCTGGGGCCAACGTCCTGACTTTC. The encoded protein is CASGASSGANVLTF.

In this sample, this clone turned up once. The V call is TRBV19, the J call TRBJ1-2; 7 nucleotides agree with TRBD1. This CDR3 spans 14 amino acids. V was pared by 5 bases and J by 8 bases, with 11 bases of the junction left unmatched. The germline V gene encodes CDR1 LNHDA and CDR2 SQIVND (reference sequence). The CDR3 loop reads CASSPGGVFSGYTF. Here the CDR3 DNA reads TGTGCCAGTAGTCCAGGGGGGGTCTTCAGCGGCTACACCTTC.

The CDR3 DNA follows: TGTGCCAGCAGTGATGGGACTCGAAGCTCCTACGAGCAGTACTTC. Protein product: CASSDGTRSSYEQYF. The chain employs TRBV25-1 and TRBJ2-7; a weak D match, TRBD2 (6 bases). Germline V gives CDR1 MGHDK, CDR2 SYGVNS. There are 15 residues in the CDR3. The ends were cut back, 3 bases at V and 0 bases at J, with 12 bases in the middle.

The CDR3 coding sequence is TGTGCCAGCACAGACGGAAGGGAGCAGTACTTC. Amino acid sequence: CASTDGREQYF. The chain uses TRBV28 and TRBJ2-7; D remains unclear. Trimming took 7 bases from V and 7 from J, leaving 11 bases between them. The CDR3 spans 11 residues. The germline CDR1 and CDR2 sequences are MDHEN and SYDVKM.

The gene calls are TRBV6-1 and TRBJ2-1; 7 bases match TRBD2. Germline V CDR1 and CDR2: MNHNS, SASEGT. V lost 3 bases, J lost 7 bases, and 9 bases stayed unmatched. The length of the CDR3 is 15 residues. Written as DNA, the CDR3 is TGTGCCAGCAGTGAGCAGACGGGAGGAGGTAATGAGCAGTTCTTC. This encodes CASSEQTGGGNEQFF.

This rearrangement joins TRBV6-5 to TRBJ2-7; TRBD1 agrees at 10 bases. Germline V lookup: CDR1 MNHEY, CDR2 SVGAGI. The V segment lost 0 bases and the J segment 5 bases; nucleotides outside the gene matches: 4. The length of the CDR3 is 15 residues. The CDR3 region is CASSYSWGQGNEQYF. The CDR3 DNA is TGTGCCAGCAGTTACTCTTGGGGACAGGGGAACGAGCAGTACTTC.

CDR3 protein: CASSLTSGPSPEQFF. The CDR3 DNA reads as TGTGCCAGCAGCTTAACTAGCGGACCAAGTCCCGAGCAGTTCTTC. The chain links TRBV7-8 to TRBJ2-1; 8 bases map to TRBD2. Trimming removed 2 bases from V and 10 bases from J; junction bases left unmatched: 10. Looked up from germline, CDR1 is SGHVS and CDR2 is FQNEAQ. The CDR3 runs 15 residues.

The V gene is TRBV11-1, the J gene TRBJ1-1, with a possible D match to TRBD1 (6 bases). Between the trimmed V and J ends, which lost 3 bases and 6 bases, there was a span of 20 bases. Germline lookup yields CDR1 SGHAT and CDR2 FQDESV (reference sequence). The CDR3 runs 16 residues. CDR3 DNA sequence: TGTGCCAGCAGCTTTGACATCAGGGGACCTGCCGCTGAAGCTTTCTTT. Its protein product is CASSFDIRGPAAEAFF.

The rearrangement links TRBV10-3 to TRBJ1-2; 7 bases are shared with TRBD1. V was pared by 4 bases and J by 4 bases, with 6 bases of the junction left unmatched. CDR3 length: 14 residues. Germline CDR1 is ENHRY and CDR2 is SYGVKD. The DNA for the CDR3 is TGTGCCATCAGTGGGACCGGGACAGTCTATGGCTACACCTTC. This gives the protein CAISGTGTVYGYTF.

The rearrangement links TRBV27 to TRBJ1-2; D gene unclear. Germline CDR1 MNHEY, CDR2 SMNVEV (reference sequence). The CDR3 sequence is 14 residues long. The ends were cut back, 6 bases at V and 6 bases at J, with 17 bases in the middle. The DNA for the CDR3 is TGTGCCAGCAGCCGGTCCTGGGGAACTAATGGCTACACCTTC. Residues: CASSRSWGTNGYTF.

V gene TRBV27 combines with J gene TRBJ2-3; possible D gene TRBD2, 5 bases. CDR1 is MNHEY, CDR2 SMNVEV, per germline (reference sequence). Trimming pared 4 bases from V and 7 bases from J, leaving 21 bases between. The CDR3 is 16 residues long. The CDR3 here is CASSSQLVAVKYTQYF. The CDR3 DNA reads TGTGCCAGCAGTTCACAACTAGTAGCCGTAAAGTATACGCAGTATTTT.

This clone was found once. This rearrangement joins TRBV6-4 to TRBJ1-5; D is perhaps TRBD1 (6 bases). Between the trimmed V and J ends, which lost 2 bases and 5 bases, there was a span of 10 bases. Germline CDR1 reads MRHNA; CDR2 reads SNTAGT. The CDR3 contains 14 residues. CDR3 nucleotide sequence: TGTGCCAGCAGTGACGTAAGGGGGTATCAGCCCCAGCATTTT. Translated: CASSDVRGYQPQHF.

CDR3 amino acids: CASSFLLRGPGGSYEQYF. The CDR3 DNA follows: TGTGCCAGCAGCTTCCTATTGCGGGGGCCCGGGGGCTCCTACGAGCAGTACTTC. The chain has TRBV5-6 and TRBJ2-7, with D maybe TRBD2 (7 bases). The CDR3 loop spans 18 amino acids. V lost 2 bases and J lost 0, with 21 bases in between. Germline CDR1 reads SGHDT; CDR2 reads YYEEEE. The full variable domain, completed using reference TRBV5-6 and TRBJ2-7, is DAGVTQSPTHLIKTRGQQVTLRCSPKSGHDTVSWYQQALGQGPQFIFQYYEEEERQRGNFPDRFSGHQFPNYSSELNVNALLLGDSALYLCASSFLLRGPGGSYEQYFGPGTRLTVT.

This chain joins TRBV19 and TRBJ2-2; tentatively, D is TRBD1 or TRBD2 (6 bases each). Germline CDR1 reads LNHDA; CDR2 reads SQIVND (reference sequence). CDR3 length equals 14 residues. V was pared by 5 bases and J by 6 bases, with 13 bases between. The CDR3 region is CASSFGGAAGELFF. The CDR3 DNA is TGTGCCAGTAGTTTCGGGGGCGCGGCCGGGGAGCTGTTTTTT.

The chain joins TRBV6-5 to TRBJ2-3; perhaps TRBD1 as D (6 bases). V was cut by 5 bases and J by 0 bases, with 12 bases left in between. The CDR3 sequence is 15 residues long. CDR1 MNHEY and CDR2 SVGAGI come from the germline V gene. This chain's CDR3 is CASSIRGSSTDTQYF. CDR3 bases: TGTGCCAGCAGTATTAGGGGGTCTAGCACAGATACGCAGTATTTT.

This CDR3 is CASDTRGNNEQFF. The CDR3 region has the DNA TGTGCCAGCGATACCAGGGGAAACAATGAGCAGTTCTTC. The chain carries TRBV6-5 and TRBJ2-1; a weak D match, TRBD1 (6 bases). The CDR3 runs to 13 residues. The germline CDR1 and CDR2 sequences are MNHEY and SVGAGI. V dropped 8 bases and J dropped 5 bases, with 13 bases sitting between them.

The V call is TRBV5-1, the J call TRBJ2-7; possibly TRBD1 for D (6 bases). The V gene lost 1 base and the J gene lost 2 bases, with 10 bases spanning the gap. Germline V CDR1 and CDR2: SGHRS, YFSETQ. The CDR3 contains 14 residues. This CDR3 reads CASSLYREPYEQYF. CDR3 in DNA: TGCGCCAGCAGCTTGTACAGGGAACCCTACGAGCAGTACTTC.

V and J are TRBV3-1 (or the pseudogene TRBV3-2) and TRBJ1-2; D may be TRBD1 (5 bases). V lost 1 base to trimming and J lost 4 bases, with 10 bases between them. The CDR3 loop spans 14 amino acids. CDR1 and CDR2 (germline): LGHDT, YNNKEL (reference sequence). This CDR3 is CASSQVPGTYGYTF. DNA for the CDR3: TGTGCCAGCAGCCAAGTCCCGGGGACCTATGGCTACACCTTC.

CDR3 DNA sequence: TGTGCCAGTTTTACAGGGACTAGCGATAAAGAGACCCAGTACTTC. Translating it yields CASFTGTSDKETQYF. The rearrangement links TRBV2 to TRBJ2-5; 10 bases align to TRBD2. The CDR3 is 15 residues long. V lost 9 bases and J lost 3; bases outside the gene matches: 10. Germline CDR1 SNHLY, CDR2 FYNNEI.

The V and J genes are TRBV27 and TRBJ2-7; no clear D. V was pared by 7 bases and J by 0 bases, with 16 bases between. Germline V CDR1 and CDR2: MNHEY, SMNVEV (reference sequence). CDR3 length: 15 residues. CDR3 region: CASTGGSYPSYEQYF. The CDR3 DNA sequence: TGTGCCAGCACTGGCGGTTCCTACCCCTCCTACGAGCAGTACTTC.

For this clone: Sequence at one end of the junction differs from germline and may be a read error. V and J are TRBV7-2 and TRBJ2-7, with TRBD2 as a possible D gene (6 bases). Germline CDR1 and CDR2: SGHTA and FQGNSA. The CDR3 runs 13 residues. The CDR3 sequence is CASSSRDSHEQYF. The CDR3 nucleotides are TGTGCCAGCAGCTCCCGGGACTCCCACGAGCAGTACTTC.

The chain recombines TRBV6-2 or TRBV6-3 with TRBJ2-7; D gene unclear. Germline V gene lookup returns CDR1 MNHEY and CDR2 SVGEGT. The CDR3 is made up of 12 amino acids. V was shortened by 5 bases and J by 5 bases, with 10 bases between the two germline ends. Here the CDR3 reads CASSTHIHEQYF. In DNA, the CDR3 is TGTGCCAGCAGTACTCACATCCACGAGCAGTACTTC.

The DNA of the CDR3 is TGTGCCAGCAGCTTCAGAGGGGACTACGAGCAGTACTTC. Its protein product is CASSFRGDYEQYF. The chain links TRBV7-2 to TRBJ2-7, with D possibly being TRBD1 or TRBD2 (5 bases each). The CDR3 spans 13 residues. Germline lookup yields CDR1 SGHTA and CDR2 FQGNSA. Trimming shortened V by 3 bases and J by 3 bases, and 9 bases separated the two germline ends.

The chain joins TRBV7-9 to TRBJ2-3; tentative D call: TRBD1 (6 bases). Trimming shortened V by 5 bases and J by 3 bases, and 15 bases separated the two germline ends. From germline, CDR1 is SEHNR and CDR2 FQNEAQ (reference sequence). The CDR3 spans 15 residues. The CDR3 spells CASSPGVGATDTQYF. CDR3 coding DNA: TGTGCCAGCAGCCCCGGGGTGGGGGCTACAGATACGCAGTATTTT.

The rearrangement links TRBV11-2 to TRBJ2-7; D not certain. The V gene's germline CDR1 is SGHAT and CDR2 FQNNGV. The CDR3 has 13 residues. V gave up 4 bases and J gave up 0 bases, with 7 bases separating them. CDR3 nucleotides: TGTGCCAGCAGCTGGGAAAGCTCCTACGAGCAGTACTTC. It codes for CASSWESSYEQYF.

The chain couples TRBV10-3 to TRBJ2-3; 7 bases are a match to TRBD1. This CDR3 has 17 amino acids. V lost 2 bases to trimming and J lost 6 bases; unmatched junction nucleotides: 14. Per germline, CDR1 ENHRY and CDR2 SYGVKD. The CDR3 spells CAISERGLMKTLDTQYF. The CDR3 bases are TGTGCCATCAGTGAGAGGGGGCTCATGAAGACACTGGATACGCAGTATTTT.

This sequence joins TRBV7-9 and TRBJ1-2, with D possibly TRBD1 on 6 matching bases. Per germline, CDR1 SEHNR and CDR2 FQNEAQ (reference sequence). The CDR3 runs 11 residues. The V end was cut by 5 bases, the J end by 10 bases, with 11 bases between. In DNA form, the CDR3 reads TGTGCCAGCAGCCCGGACAGTATCTACACCTTC. Translated: CASSPDSIYTF.